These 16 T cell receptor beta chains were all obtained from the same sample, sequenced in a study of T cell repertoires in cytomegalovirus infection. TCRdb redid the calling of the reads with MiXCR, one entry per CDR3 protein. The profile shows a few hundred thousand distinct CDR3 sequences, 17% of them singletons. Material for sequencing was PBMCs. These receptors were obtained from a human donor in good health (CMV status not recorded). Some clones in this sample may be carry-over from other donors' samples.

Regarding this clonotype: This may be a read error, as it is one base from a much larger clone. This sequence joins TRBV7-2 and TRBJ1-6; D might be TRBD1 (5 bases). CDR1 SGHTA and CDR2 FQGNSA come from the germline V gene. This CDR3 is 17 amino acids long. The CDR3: CANSLFAPGTTISPLHF. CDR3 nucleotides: TGTGCCAACAGCCTATTCGCACCGGGGACCACCATCTCACCCCTCCACTTT.

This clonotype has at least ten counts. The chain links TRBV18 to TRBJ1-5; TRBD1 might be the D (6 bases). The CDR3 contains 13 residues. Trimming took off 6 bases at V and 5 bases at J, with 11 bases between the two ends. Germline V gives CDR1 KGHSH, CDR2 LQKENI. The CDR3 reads CASSPGVDQPQHF. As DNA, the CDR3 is TGTGCCAGCTCGCCAGGGGTGGATCAGCCCCAGCATTTT.

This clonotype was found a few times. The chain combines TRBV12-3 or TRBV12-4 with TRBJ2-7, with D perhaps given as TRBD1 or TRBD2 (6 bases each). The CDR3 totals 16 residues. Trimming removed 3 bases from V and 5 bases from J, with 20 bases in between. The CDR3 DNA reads TGTGCCAGCAGTTTGGGCGGGACATCCCTTTCGCACGAGCAGTACTTC. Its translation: CASSLGGTSLSHEQYF.

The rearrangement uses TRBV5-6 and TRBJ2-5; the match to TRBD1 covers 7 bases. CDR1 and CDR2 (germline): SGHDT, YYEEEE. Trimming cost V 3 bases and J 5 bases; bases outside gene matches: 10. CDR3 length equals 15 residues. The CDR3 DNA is TGTGCCAGCAGCTATCGGACAGGTTCTCTTGAGACCCAGTACTTC. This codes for CASSYRTGSLETQYF.

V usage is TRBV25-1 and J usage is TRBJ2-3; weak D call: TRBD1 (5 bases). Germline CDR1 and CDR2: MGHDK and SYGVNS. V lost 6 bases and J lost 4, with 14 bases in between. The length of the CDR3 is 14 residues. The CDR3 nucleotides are TGTGCCAGCAGCAGGACACGGGCAGCAGATACGCAGTATTTT. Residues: CASSRTRAADTQYF.

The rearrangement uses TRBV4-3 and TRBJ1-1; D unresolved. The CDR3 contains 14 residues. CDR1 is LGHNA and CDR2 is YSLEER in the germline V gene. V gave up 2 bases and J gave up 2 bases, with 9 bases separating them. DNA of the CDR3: TGCGCCAGCAGCCAATTTTCCAGCAACACTGAAGCTTTCTTT. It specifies CASSQFSSNTEAFF.

The CDR3 coding sequence is TGTGCCAGCAGCTTAGGGGGACCACTCACAGATACGCAGTATTTT. Translation gives CASSLGGPLTDTQYF. J is TRBJ2-3 and V is TRBV7-6; D possibly uses TRBD1 or TRBD2 (5 bases each). From germline, CDR1 is SGHVS and CDR2 FNYEAQ. V lost 1 base and J lost 2, with 10 bases in between. CDR3 length equals 15 residues. Complete variable domain (other parts from reference TRBV7-6 and TRBJ2-3): GAGVSQSPRYKVTKRGQDVALRCDPISGHVSLYWYRQALGQGPEFLTYFNYEAQQDKSGLPNDRFSAERPEGSISTLTIQRTEQRDSAMYRCASSLGGPLTDTQYFGPGTRLTVL.

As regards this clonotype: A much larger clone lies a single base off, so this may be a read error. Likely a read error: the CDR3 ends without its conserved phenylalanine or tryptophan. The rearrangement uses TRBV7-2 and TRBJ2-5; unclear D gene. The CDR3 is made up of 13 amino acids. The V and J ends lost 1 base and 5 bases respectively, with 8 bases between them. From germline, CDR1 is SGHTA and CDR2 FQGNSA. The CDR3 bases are TGTGCCAGCAGCTTAGACCATCGTGAGACCCAGTACTCC. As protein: CASSLDHRETQYS.

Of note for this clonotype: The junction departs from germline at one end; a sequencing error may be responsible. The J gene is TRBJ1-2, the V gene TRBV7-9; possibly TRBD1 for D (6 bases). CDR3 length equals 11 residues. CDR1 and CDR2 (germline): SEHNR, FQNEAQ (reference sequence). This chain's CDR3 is CASSFGAGEVF. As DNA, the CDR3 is TGTGCCAGCAGCTTTGGGGCAGGGGAAGTCTTC.

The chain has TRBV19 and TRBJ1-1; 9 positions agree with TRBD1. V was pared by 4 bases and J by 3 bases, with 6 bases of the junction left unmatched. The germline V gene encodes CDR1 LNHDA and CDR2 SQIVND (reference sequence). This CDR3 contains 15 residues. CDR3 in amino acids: CASSTRQGGDTEAFF. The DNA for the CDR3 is TGTGCCAGTAGTACGCGACAGGGGGGAGACACTGAAGCTTTCTTT.

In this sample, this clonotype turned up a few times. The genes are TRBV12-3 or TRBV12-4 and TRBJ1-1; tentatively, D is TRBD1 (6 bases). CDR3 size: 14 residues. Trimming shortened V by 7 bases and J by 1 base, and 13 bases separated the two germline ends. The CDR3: CASTLSGANTEAFF. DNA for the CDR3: TGTGCCAGCACCCTTTCGGGGGCGAACACTGAAGCTTTCTTT.

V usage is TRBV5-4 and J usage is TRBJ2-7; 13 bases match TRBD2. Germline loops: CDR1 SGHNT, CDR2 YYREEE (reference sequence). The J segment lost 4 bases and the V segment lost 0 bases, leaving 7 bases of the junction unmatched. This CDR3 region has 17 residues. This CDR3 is CASSLAGTSGAYYEQYF. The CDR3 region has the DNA TGTGCCAGCAGCTTGGCCGGGACTAGCGGGGCCTATTACGAGCAGTACTTC.

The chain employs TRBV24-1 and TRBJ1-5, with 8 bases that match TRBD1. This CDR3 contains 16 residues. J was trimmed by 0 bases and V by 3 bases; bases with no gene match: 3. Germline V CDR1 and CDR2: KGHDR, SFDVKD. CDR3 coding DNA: TGTGCCACCAGTGATCCGACAGGGGATAGCAATCAGCCCCAGCATTTT. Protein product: CATSDPTGDSNQPQHF.

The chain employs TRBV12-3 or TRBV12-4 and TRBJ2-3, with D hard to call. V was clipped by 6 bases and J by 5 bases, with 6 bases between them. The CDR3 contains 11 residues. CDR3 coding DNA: TGTGCCAGCAGGACGGTAGATACGCAGTATTTT. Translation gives CASRTVDTQYF.

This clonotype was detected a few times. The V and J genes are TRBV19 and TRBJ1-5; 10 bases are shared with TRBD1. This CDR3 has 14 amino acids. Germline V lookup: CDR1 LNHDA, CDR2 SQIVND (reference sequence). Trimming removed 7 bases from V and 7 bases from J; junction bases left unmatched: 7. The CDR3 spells CASIGTGATQPQHF. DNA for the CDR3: TGTGCCAGTATCGGGACAGGGGCCACGCAGCCCCAGCATTTT.

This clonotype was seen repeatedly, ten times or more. The CDR3 DNA is TGTGCCAGCAAAACGGGCACAGATACGCAGTATTTT. Its protein product is CASKTGTDTQYF. The rearrangement links TRBV12-3 or TRBV12-4 to TRBJ2-3; no firm D call. CDR3 length equals 12 residues. V lost 7 bases and J 1 base, leaving 6 bases between the germline ends.